The following is a T cell receptor beta chain sequence with its context. This specimen comes from a study of blood T cell repertoires in COVID-19. Across the whole study: The United States, Italy and Spain provided the acute and convalescent COVID-19 samples.

TCRdb's copy holds only in-frame clones and misses some; the assay was immunoSEQ multiplex PCR. The sample carries 250,000 to 350,000 clones, 70% to 90% recorded once. The length of the CDR3 is 13 residues. Germline-derived CDR1 and CDR2 are MNHEY and SVGEGT. Trimming took off 5 bases at V and 8 bases at J, with 15 bases between the two ends. The rearrangement joins TRBV6-2 or TRBV6-3 to TRBJ1-2; no clear D. The clonotype originates from a human donor with COVID-19, enrolled during active disease. The donor label of this sample is uncertain. The sequencing sample was made of peripheral blood. The chain's CDR3 is CASSPPVPQGYTF. CDR3 nucleotide sequence: TGTGCCAGCAGTCCACCCGTCCCCCAGGGCTACACCTTC.